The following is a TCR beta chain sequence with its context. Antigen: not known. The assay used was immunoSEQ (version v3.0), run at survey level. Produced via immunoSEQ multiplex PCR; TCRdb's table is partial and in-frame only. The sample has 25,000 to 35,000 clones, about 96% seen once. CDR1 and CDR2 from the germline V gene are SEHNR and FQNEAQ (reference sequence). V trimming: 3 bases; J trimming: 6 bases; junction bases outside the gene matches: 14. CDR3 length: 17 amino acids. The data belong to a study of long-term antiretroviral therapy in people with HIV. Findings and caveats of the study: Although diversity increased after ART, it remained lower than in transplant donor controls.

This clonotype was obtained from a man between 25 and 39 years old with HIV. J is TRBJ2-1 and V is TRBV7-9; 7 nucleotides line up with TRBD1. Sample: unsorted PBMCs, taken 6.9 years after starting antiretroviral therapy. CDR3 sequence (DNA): TGTGCCAGCAGCTTGTGGGTTGGACAGGAGATCGGCAATGAGCAGTTCTTC. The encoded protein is CASSLWVGQEIGNEQFF.